These 18 T cell receptor beta chains were all obtained from the same sample, sequenced in a study of control samples from healthy donors and cancer patients. Here immunoSEQ multiplex PCR was the method, and the copy in TCRdb shows in-frame clones only, minus some. The sample shows under 100,000 clones, approximately 88% of them seen only once. Sequenced material: PBMCs. These receptors came from a woman between 50 and 59 years old with colorectal cancer.

The chain uses TRBV10-1 and TRBJ1-2; no firm D call. V was clipped by 3 bases and J by 4 bases, with 9 bases between them. CDR1 WNHNN and CDR2 SYGVQD come from the germline V gene (reference sequence). The CDR3 contains 13 residues. This CDR3 reads CASSDGTAYGYTF. The CDR3 region has the DNA TGCGCCAGCAGTGATGGAACAGCCTATGGCTACACCTTC.

This chain joins TRBV2 and TRBJ1-5; 7 bases match TRBD1. With 3 bases clipped from V and 7 bases from J, the junction kept 6 bases outside the gene matches. The CDR3 totals 14 residues. The germline gives CDR1 SNHLY, CDR2 FYNNEI. The CDR3 bases are TGTGCCAGCAGTGATAAGGGACAGAGGCAGCCCCAGCATTTT. It is translated as CASSDKGQRQPQHF. Variable domain in full (rest from reference TRBV2 and TRBJ1-5): EPEVTQTPSHQVTQMGQEVILRCVPISNHLYFYWYRQILGQKVEFLVSFYNNEISEKSEIFDDQFSVERPDGSNFTLKIRSTKLEDSAMYFCASSDKGQRQPQHFGDGTRLSIL.

This chain links TRBV2 with TRBJ1-4, with TRBD1 as a possible D gene (6 bases). Germline CDR1 and CDR2: SNHLY and FYNNEI. The CDR3 has 16 amino acids. V lost 6 bases, J lost 8 bases, and 22 bases lay in between. CDR3 nucleotide sequence: TGTGCCAGCAGCCAGACGACAGGAGCGGGAGTGGAAAAACTGTTTTTT. Translated, it gives CASSQTTGAGVEKLFF.

The chain uses TRBV30 and TRBJ1-1, with D hard to call. With 4 bases removed from V and 8 bases from J, the gap between germline ends came to 8 bases. This CDR3 is built from 10 residues. Germline lookup yields CDR1 GTSNPN and CDR2 SVGIG (reference sequence). This CDR3 is CAWTGREAFF. CDR3 bases: TGTGCCTGGACTGGCAGGGAAGCTTTCTTT. Based on the CDR3 plus reference TRBV30 and TRBJ1-1, the full variable domain is SQTIHQWPATLVQPVGSPLSLECTVEGTSNPNLYWYRQAAGRGLQLLFYSVGIGQISSEVPQNLSASRPQDRQFILSSKKLLLSDSGFYLCAWTGREAFFGQGTRLTVV.

This clone was detected once. This chain uses TRBV7-3 with TRBJ1-1; D not resolved. This CDR3 is built from 13 residues. Germline CDR1 reads SGHTA; CDR2 reads FQGTGA. V was shortened by 3 bases and J by 1 base, with 6 bases between the two germline ends. The CDR3 DNA reads TGTGCCAGCAGCTTCGGGAAGAACACTGAAGCTTTCTTT. Amino acids: CASSFGKNTEAFF.

V gene TRBV12-5 combines with J gene TRBJ2-1; D is unresolved. CDR1 is LGHNT and CDR2 is FRNRAP in the germline V gene. CDR3 length equals 12 residues. With 7 bases removed from V and 5 bases from J, the gap between germline ends came to 9 bases. CDR3 sequence (DNA): TGTGCTAGTGTCACGGACCACAATGAGCAGTTCTTC. Encoded protein: CASVTDHNEQFF.

CDR3 loop: CASSLGTPETGRNSPLHF. The CDR3 DNA reads as TGCGCCAGCAGCTTGGGAACCCCGGAAACGGGAAGAAATTCACCCCTCCACTTT. This chain connects TRBV5-1 to TRBJ1-6; no definite D call. The V end was cut by 0 bases, the J end by 7 bases, with 20 bases between. This CDR3 is 18 amino acids long. Germline assignment: CDR1 SGHRS and CDR2 YFSETQ.

The chain uses TRBV4-1 and TRBJ2-2; D remains ambiguous. Trimming left V 4 bases short and J 6 bases short, with 12 bases between. The CDR3 loop spans 14 amino acids. The germline V gene encodes CDR1 MGHRA and CDR2 YSYEKL. The DNA for the CDR3 is TGCGCCAGCAGCCTACCGGGCCAGGCCGGGGAGCTGTTTTTT. Translating gives CASSLPGQAGELFF.

The chain carries TRBV7-8 and TRBJ2-3, with TRBD2 matching over 13 bases. This CDR3 is built from 16 residues. Germline CDR1 SGHVS, CDR2 FQNEAQ. The V and J ends lost 2 bases and 2 bases, in that order; junction bases with no gene match: 1. CDR3 loop: CASSLTSGGATDTQYF. CDR3 in DNA: TGTGCCAGCAGCTTAACTAGCGGGGGGGCCACAGATACGCAGTATTTT.

The chain couples TRBV7-3 to TRBJ2-1, with no clear D. The germline V gene encodes CDR1 SGHTA and CDR2 FQGTGA. V gave up 5 bases and J gave up 0 bases, with 11 bases separating them. The CDR3 extends over 15 amino acids. CDR3: CASSRSLGSYNEQFF. The CDR3 coding sequence is TGTGCCAGCAGCCGTTCGTTAGGCTCCTACAATGAGCAGTTCTTC.

V is TRBV12-3 or TRBV12-4 and J is TRBJ1-2; D is perhaps TRBD1 (5 bases). There are 12 residues in the CDR3. Between the trimmed V and J ends, which lost 3 bases and 8 bases, there was a span of 10 bases. Written as DNA, the CDR3 is TGTGCCAGCAGTTTGGGGGGGAGCGGCTACACCTTC. Protein: CASSLGGSGYTF.

The chain links TRBV9 to TRBJ2-5; D possibly matches TRBD1 or TRBD2 (5 bases each). Germline assignment: CDR1 SGDLS and CDR2 YYNGEE. The CDR3 runs 15 residues. V lost 4 bases and J 5 bases, leaving 18 bases between the germline ends. The CDR3 DNA follows: TGTGCCAGCAGCCCGGGCACCGGGGCTGGGGAGACCCAGTACTTC. Translating gives CASSPGTGAGETQYF.

This clone was seen a few times. The chain couples TRBV11-2 to TRBJ1-2, with D unresolved. V dropped 5 bases and J dropped 0 bases, with 13 bases sitting between them. The CDR3 consists of 15 residues. Germline V lookup: CDR1 SGHAT, CDR2 FQNNGV. This CDR3 reads CASSQGQQANYGYTF. The CDR3 DNA follows: TGTGCCAGCAGCCAAGGGCAGCAAGCTAACTATGGCTACACCTTC.

CDR3 coding DNA: TGTGCCAGCAGCATACAACAGGGGTCGCGCGGCTACACCTTC. This encodes CASSIQQGSRGYTF. The chain recombines TRBV7-2 with TRBJ1-2, with 7 nucleotides matching TRBD1. Trimming cost V 5 bases and J 8 bases; bases outside gene matches: 11. Germline V gene lookup returns CDR1 SGHTA and CDR2 FQGNSA. This CDR3 comprises 14 residues. Looking up the rest from reference TRBV7-2 and TRBJ1-2 gives the full variable domain: GAGVSQSPSNKVTEKGKDVELRCDPISGHTALYWYRQSLGQGLEFLIYFQGNSAPDKSGLPSDRFSAERTGGSVSTLTIQRTQQEDSAVYLCASSIQQGSRGYTFGSGTRLTVV.

The chain combines TRBV5-5 with TRBJ2-7; possible D gene TRBD2, 6 bases. The germline CDR1 and CDR2 sequences are SGHKS and YYEKEE (reference sequence). This CDR3 is built from 13 residues. V lost 0 bases to trimming and J lost 6 bases, with 10 bases between them. The CDR3 DNA reads TGTGCCAGCAGCTTGGTGGGGGGTTCCGAGCAGTACGTC. Residues: CASSLVGGSEQYV.

This chain connects TRBV27 to TRBJ2-5, with a possible D match to TRBD1 (5 bases). This CDR3 is built from 16 residues. Germline lookup yields CDR1 MNHEY and CDR2 SMNVEV (reference sequence). Between the trimmed V and J ends, which lost 6 bases and 1 base, there was a span of 18 bases. DNA for the CDR3: TGTGCCAGCAGGGAAGGACACAGTAACGGCCAAGAGACCCAGTACTTC. As protein: CASREGHSNGQETQYF.

This clone occurred once. V is TRBV6-4 and J is TRBJ2-1; 8 nucleotides align to TRBD2. Trimming removed 0 bases from V and 0 bases from J; junction bases left unmatched: 4. CDR1 and CDR2 from the germline V gene are MRHNA and SNTAGT. The CDR3 length is 17 residues. The CDR3 nucleotides are TGTGCCAGCAGTGACTCGTACCTAGCGGGCTCCTACAATGAGCAGTTCTTC. Translating it yields CASSDSYLAGSYNEQFF.

About this clone: One end of the junction does not line up with germline, which may come from a read error. The chain recombines TRBV23-1 with TRBJ1-6; D is unclear. TRBV23-1 is given ORF status, its function remaining uncertain. The length of the CDR3 is 11 residues. This CDR3 is CASSQSCHPNF. The CDR3 nucleotides are TGCGCCAGCAGTCAATCGTGTCACCCAAACTTT.